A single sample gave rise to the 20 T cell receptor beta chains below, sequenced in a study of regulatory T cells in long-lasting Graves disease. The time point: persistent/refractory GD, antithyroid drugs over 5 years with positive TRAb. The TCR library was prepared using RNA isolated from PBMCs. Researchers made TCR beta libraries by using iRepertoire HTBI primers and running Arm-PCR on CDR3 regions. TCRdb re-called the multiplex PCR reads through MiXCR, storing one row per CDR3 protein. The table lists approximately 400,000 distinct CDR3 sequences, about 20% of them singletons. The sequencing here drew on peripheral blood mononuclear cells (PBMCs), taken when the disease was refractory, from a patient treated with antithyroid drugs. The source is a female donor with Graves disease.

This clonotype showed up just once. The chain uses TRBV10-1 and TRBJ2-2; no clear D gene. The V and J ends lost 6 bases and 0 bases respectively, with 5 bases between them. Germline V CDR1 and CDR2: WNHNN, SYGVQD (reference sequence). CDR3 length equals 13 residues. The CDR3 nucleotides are TGCGCCAGCAGCGACGCGAACACCGGGGAGCTGTTTTTT. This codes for CASSDANTGELFF.

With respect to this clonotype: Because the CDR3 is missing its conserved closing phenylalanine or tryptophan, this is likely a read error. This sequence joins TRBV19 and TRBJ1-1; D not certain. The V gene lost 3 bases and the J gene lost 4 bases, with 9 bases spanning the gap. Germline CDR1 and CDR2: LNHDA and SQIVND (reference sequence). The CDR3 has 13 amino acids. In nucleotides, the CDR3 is TGTGCCAGTAGTATGGGAAGAGGCACTGAAGCTTTCCTT. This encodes CASSMGRGTEAFL.

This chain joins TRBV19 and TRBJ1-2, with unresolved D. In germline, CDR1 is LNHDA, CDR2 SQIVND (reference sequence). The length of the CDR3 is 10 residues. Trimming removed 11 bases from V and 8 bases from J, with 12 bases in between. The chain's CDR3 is CAAWVYGYTF. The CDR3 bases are TGTGCCGCATGGGTGTACGGCTACACCTTC.

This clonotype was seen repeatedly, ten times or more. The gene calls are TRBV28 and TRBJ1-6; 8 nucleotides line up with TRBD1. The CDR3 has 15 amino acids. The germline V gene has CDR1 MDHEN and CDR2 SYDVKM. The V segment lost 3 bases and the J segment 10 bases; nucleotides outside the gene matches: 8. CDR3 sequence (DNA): TGTGCCAGCAGTTTGTCCGGACAGGGACCATCACCCCTCCACTTT. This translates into CASSLSGQGPSPLHF.

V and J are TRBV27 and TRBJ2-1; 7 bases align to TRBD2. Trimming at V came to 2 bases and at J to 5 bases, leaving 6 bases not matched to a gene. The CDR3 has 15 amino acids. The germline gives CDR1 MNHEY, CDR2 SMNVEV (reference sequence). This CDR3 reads CASSLSLAGDNEQFF. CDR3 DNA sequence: TGTGCCAGCAGTTTAAGCTTAGCGGGCGACAATGAGCAGTTCTTC.

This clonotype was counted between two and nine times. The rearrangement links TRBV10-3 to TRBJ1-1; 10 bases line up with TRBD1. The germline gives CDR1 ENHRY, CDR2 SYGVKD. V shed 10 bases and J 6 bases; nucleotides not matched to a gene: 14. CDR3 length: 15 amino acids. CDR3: CATDVKGQGFSEAFF. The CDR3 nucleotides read TGTGCCACCGACGTTAAGGGACAGGGGTTTTCTGAAGCTTTCTTT.

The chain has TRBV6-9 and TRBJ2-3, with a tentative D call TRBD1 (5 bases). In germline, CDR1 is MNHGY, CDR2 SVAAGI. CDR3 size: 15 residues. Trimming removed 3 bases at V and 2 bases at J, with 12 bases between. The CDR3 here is CASSYQGRHTDTQYF. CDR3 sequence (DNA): TGTGCCAGCAGTTACCAGGGCCGTCACACAGATACGCAGTATTTT.

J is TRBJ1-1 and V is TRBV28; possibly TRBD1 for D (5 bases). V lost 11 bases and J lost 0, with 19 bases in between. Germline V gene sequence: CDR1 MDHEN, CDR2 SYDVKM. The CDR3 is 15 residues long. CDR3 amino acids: CASNGGGKMNTEAFF. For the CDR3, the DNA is TGTGCCTCCAATGGGGGGGGGAAAATGAACACTGAAGCTTTCTTT.

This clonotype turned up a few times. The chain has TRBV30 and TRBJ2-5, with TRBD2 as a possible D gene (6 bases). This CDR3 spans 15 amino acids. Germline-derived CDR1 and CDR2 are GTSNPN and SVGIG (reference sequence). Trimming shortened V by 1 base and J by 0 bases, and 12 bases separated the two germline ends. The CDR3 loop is CAWSGAGSYQETQYF. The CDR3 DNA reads TGTGCCTGGAGTGGAGCGGGTTCGTACCAAGAGACCCAGTACTTC.

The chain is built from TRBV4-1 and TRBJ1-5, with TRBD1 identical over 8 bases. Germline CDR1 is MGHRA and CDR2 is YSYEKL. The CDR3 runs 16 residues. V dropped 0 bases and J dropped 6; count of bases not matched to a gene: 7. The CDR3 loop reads CASSQDAGGIGQPQHF. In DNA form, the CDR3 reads TGCGCCAGCAGCCAAGATGCAGGGGGCATAGGTCAGCCCCAGCATTTT.

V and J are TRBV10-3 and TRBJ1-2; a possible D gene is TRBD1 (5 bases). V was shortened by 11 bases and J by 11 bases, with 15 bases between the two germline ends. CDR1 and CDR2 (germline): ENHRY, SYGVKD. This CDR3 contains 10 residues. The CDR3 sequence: CAVRDAGYTF. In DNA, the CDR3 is TGTGCCGTCCGGGACGCTGGTTACACCTTC.

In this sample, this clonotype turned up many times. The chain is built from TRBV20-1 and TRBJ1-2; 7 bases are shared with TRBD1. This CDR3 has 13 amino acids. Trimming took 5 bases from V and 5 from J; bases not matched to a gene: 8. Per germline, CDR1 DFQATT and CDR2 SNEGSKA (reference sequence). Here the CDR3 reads CSAFNRRGYGYTF. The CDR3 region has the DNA TGCAGTGCTTTCAATCGCAGGGGGTATGGCTACACCTTC.

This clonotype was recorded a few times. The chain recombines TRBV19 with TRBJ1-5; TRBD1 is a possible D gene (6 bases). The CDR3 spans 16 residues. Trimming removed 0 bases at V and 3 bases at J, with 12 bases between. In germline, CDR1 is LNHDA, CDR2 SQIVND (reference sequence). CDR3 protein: CASSIEAGAINQPQHF. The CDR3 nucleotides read TGTGCCAGTAGTATAGAGGCAGGGGCCATCAATCAGCCCCAGCATTTT.

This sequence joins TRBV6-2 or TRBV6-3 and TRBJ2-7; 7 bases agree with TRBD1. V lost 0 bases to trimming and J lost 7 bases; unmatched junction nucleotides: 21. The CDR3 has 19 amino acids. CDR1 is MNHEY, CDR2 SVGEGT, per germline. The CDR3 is CASSYSNRQGRIFVREQYF. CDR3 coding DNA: TGTGCCAGCAGTTACTCGAACAGACAGGGAAGGATTTTTGTTCGGGAGCAGTACTTC.

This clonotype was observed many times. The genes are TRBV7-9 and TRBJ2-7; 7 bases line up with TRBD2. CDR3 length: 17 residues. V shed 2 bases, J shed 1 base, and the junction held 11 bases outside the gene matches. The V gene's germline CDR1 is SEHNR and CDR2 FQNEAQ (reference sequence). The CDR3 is CASSLPISREPSYEQYF. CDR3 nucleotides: TGTGCCAGCAGCTTACCCATCTCGCGGGAGCCGTCCTACGAGCAGTACTTC.

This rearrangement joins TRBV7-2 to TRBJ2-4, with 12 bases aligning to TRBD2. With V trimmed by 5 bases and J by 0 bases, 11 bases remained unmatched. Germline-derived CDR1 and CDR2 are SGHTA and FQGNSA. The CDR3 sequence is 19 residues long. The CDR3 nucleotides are TGTGCCAGCAGCCCGGGGACTAGCGGGTCCTTCTTAGCCAAAAACATTCAGTACTTC. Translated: CASSPGTSGSFLAKNIQYF.

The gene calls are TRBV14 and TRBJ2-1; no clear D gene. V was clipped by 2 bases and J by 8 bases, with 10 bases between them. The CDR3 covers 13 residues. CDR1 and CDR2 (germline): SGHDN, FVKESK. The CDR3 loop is CASSQNFGDEQFF. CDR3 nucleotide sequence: TGTGCCAGCAGCCAAAATTTTGGCGATGAGCAGTTCTTC.

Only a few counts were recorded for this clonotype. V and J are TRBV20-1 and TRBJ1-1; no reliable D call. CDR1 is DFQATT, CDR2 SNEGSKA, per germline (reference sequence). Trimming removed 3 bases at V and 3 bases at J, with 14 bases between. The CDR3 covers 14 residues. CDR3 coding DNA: TGCAGTGCTAGGTCCCCCAGAATATACACTGAAGCTTTCTTT. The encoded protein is CSARSPRIYTEAFF.

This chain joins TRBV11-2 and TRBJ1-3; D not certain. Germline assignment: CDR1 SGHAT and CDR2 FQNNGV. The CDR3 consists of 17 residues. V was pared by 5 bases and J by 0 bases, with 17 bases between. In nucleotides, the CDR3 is TGTGCCAGCAGCCCATTAGGGTCGGGGATCTCTGGAAACACCATATATTTT. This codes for CASSPLGSGISGNTIYF.

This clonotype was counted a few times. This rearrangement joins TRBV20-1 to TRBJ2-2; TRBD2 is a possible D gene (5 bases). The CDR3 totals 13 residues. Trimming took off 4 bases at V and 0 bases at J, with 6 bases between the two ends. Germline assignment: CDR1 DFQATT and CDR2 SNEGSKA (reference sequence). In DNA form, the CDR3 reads TGCAGTGCTACGGGGACGAACACCGGGGAGCTGTTTTTT. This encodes CSATGTNTGELFF.